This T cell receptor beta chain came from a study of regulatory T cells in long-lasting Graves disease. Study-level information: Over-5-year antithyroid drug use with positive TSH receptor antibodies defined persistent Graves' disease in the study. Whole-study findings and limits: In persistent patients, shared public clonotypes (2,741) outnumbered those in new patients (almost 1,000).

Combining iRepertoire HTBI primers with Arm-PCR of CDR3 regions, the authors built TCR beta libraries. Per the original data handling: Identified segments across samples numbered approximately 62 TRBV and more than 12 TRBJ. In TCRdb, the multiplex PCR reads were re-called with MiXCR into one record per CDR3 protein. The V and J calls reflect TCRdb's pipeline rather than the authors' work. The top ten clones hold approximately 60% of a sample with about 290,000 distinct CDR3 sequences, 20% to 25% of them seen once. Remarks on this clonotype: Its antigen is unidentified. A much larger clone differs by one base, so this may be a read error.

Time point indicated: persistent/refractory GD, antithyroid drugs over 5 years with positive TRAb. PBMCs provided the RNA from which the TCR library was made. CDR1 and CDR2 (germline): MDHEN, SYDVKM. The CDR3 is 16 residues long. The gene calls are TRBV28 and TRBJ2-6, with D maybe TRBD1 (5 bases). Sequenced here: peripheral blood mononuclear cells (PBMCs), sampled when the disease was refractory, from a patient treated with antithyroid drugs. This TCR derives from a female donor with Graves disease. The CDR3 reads CVSSFPGLSGANVLTF. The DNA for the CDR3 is TGTGTCAGCAGTTTTCCAGGGCTTTCTGGGGCCAACGTCCTGACTTTC.